This T cell receptor beta chain was captured by sequencing in a study of shared clonotypes between healthy human individuals. In the study overall: The people who gave samples were a couple of women and a few men aged 18 to 49.

Repertoires were generated with immunoSEQ multiplex PCR, while TCRdb's copy carries only in-frame clones and drops some. In the table there are about 1.1 million clones, 78% of which are singletons. CD4+ cell separation produced CD45RA+ naive and CD45RA-negative memory subsets. Material: memory CD4+ T cells from PBMCs. The subset: CD45RA-negative fraction. The sequence was collected from a man aged 18 to 30 in good health. Some clones in this sample may be carry-over from other donors' samples.

The CDR3 DNA reads TGTGCCAGCAGTGATGTGCCTCTGGGGAATTCACCCCTCCACTTT. Amino acid sequence: CASSDVPLGNSPLHF. J is TRBJ1-6 and V is TRBV2; D unclear. This CDR3 is built from 15 residues. The V gene's germline CDR1 is SNHLY and CDR2 FYNNEI. V was cut by 3 bases and J by 7 bases, with 13 bases left in between.